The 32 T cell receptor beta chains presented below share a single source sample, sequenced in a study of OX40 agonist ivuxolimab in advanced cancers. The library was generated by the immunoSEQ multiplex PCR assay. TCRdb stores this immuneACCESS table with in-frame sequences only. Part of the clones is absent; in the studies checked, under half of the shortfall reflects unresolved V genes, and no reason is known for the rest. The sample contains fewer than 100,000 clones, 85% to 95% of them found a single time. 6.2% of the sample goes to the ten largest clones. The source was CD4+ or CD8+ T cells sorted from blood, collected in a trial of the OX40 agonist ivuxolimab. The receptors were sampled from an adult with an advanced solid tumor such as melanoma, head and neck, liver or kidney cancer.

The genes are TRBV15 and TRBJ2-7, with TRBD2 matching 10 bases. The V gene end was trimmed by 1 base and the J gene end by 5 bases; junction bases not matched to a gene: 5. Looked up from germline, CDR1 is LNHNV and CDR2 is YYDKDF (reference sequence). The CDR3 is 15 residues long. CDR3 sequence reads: CATSRGTSGDHEQYF. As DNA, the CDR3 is TGTGCCACCAGCAGAGGGACTAGCGGAGACCACGAGCAGTACTTC.

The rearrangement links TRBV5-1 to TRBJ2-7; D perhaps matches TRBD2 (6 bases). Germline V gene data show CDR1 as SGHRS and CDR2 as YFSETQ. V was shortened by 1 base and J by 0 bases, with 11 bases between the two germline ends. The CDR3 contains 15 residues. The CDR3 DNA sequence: TGCGCCAGCAGCTTGAGTCGGGGGAGCTCCTACGAGCAGTACTTC. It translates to CASSLSRGSSYEQYF.

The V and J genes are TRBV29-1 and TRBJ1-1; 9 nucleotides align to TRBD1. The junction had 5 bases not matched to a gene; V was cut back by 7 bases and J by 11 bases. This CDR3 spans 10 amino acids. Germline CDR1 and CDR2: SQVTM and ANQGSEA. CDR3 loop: CSAGQGMAFF. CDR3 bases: TGCAGCGCAGGACAGGGGATGGCTTTCTTT. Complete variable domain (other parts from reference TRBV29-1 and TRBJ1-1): SAVISQKPSRDICQRGTSLTIQCQVDSQVTMMFWYRQQPGQSLTLIATANQGSEATYESGFVIDKFPISRPNLTFSTLTVSNMSPEDSSIYLCSAGQGMAFFGQGTRLTVV.

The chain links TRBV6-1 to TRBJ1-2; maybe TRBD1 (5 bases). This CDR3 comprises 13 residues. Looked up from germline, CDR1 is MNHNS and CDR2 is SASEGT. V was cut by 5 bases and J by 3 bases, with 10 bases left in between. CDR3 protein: CASSIDSYYGYTF. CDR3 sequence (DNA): TGTGCCAGCAGTATTGACAGCTACTATGGCTACACCTTC.

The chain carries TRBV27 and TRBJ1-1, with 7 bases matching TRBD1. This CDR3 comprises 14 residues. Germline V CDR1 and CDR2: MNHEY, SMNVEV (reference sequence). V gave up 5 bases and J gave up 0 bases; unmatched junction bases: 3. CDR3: CASSIGGLNTEAFF. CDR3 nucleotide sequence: TGTGCCAGCAGTATAGGGGGCTTGAACACTGAAGCTTTCTTT.

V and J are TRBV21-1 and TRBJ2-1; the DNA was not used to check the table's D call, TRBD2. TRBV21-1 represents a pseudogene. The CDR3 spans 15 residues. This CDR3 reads CASSEGRTVGDEQFF. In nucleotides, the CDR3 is TGTGCCAGCAGCGAGGGGAGGACTGTAGGGGATGAGCAGTTCTTC.

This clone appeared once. The CDR3 nucleotides are TGCGCCAGCAGCGACCATTATCGGGGGGCATCGGATAGGGAGACCCAGTACTTC. Protein: CASSDHYRGASDRETQYF. This sequence joins TRBV4-1 and TRBJ2-5; D may be TRBD2 (7 bases). CDR1 MGHRA and CDR2 YSYEKL come from the germline V gene. There are 18 residues in the CDR3. V was trimmed by 5 bases and J by 5 bases, leaving 27 bases between them.

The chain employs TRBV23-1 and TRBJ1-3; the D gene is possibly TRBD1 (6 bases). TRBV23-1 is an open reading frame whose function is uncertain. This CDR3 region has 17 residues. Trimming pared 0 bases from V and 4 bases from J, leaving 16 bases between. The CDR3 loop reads CASSQSRKGDSGNTIYF. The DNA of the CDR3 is TGCGCCAGCAGTCAATCGAGGAAGGGGGATTCAGGAAACACCATATATTTT.

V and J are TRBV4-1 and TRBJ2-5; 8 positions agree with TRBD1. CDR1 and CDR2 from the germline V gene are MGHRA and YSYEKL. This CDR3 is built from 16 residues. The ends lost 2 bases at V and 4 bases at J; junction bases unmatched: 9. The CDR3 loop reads CASSQRRQGSGETQYF. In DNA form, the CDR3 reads TGCGCCAGCAGCCAACGACGACAGGGGAGCGGAGAGACCCAGTACTTC.

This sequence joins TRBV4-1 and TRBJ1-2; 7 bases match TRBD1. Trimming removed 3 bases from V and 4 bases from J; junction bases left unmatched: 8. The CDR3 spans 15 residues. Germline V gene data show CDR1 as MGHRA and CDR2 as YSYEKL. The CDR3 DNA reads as TGCGCCAGCAGCCAGGCAGGGGGTCGGGGCTATGGCTACACCTTC. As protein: CASSQAGGRGYGYTF.

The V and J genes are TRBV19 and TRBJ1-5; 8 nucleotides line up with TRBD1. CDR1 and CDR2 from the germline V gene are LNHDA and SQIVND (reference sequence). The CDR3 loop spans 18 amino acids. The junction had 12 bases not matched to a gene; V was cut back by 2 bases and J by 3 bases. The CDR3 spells CASSIMGTGGLNNQPQHF. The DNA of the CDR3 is TGTGCCAGTAGTATAATGGGGACAGGAGGATTGAACAATCAGCCCCAGCATTTT.

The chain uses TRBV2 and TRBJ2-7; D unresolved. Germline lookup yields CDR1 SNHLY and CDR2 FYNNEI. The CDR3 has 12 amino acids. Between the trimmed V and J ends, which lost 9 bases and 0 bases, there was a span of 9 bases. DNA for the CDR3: TGTGCCAGTTCCCTAATCTCCTACGAGCAGTACTTC. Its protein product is CASSLISYEQYF.

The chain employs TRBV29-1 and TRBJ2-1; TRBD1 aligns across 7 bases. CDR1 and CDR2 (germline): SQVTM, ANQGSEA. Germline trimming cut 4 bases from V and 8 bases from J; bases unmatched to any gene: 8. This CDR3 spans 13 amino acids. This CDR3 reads CSVVGQGVYEQFF. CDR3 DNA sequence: TGCAGCGTTGTCGGCCAGGGGGTTTATGAGCAGTTCTTC.

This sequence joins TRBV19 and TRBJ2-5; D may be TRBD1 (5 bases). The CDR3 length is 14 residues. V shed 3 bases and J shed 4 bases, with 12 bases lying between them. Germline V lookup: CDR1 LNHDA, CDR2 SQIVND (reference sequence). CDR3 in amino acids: CASSIRGIGETQYF. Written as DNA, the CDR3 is TGTGCCAGTAGTATTAGGGGTATAGGAGAGACCCAGTACTTC.

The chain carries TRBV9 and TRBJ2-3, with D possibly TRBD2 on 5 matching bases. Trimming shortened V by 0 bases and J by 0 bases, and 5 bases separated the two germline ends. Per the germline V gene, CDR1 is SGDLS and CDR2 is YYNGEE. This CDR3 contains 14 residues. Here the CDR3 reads CASSVGRSTDTQYF. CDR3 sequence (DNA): TGTGCCAGCAGCGTAGGGAGGAGCACAGATACGCAGTATTTT.

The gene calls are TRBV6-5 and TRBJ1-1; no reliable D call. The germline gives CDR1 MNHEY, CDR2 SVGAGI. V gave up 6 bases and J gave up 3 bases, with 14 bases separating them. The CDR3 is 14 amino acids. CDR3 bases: TGTGCCAGCAGCATGGGAGTCTCGGACACTGAAGCTTTCTTT. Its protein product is CASSMGVSDTEAFF.

CDR3 sequence (DNA): TGCGCCAGCAGCCAAGGGACAGGGGGAACCTATGAGCAGTTCTTC. Translation gives CASSQGTGGTYEQFF. This rearrangement joins TRBV4-3 to TRBJ2-1; TRBD1 agrees at 10 bases. Per the germline V gene, CDR1 is LGHNA and CDR2 is YSLEER. V dropped 1 base and J dropped 8; count of bases not matched to a gene: 5. This CDR3 contains 15 residues.

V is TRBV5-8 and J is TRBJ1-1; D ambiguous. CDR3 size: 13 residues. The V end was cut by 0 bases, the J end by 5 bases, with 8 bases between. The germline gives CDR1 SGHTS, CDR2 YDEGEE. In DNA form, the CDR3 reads TGTGCCAGCAGCTTGGGCAGTAAAACTGAAGCTTTCTTT. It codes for CASSLGSKTEAFF. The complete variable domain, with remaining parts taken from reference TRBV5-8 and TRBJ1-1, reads EAGVTQSPTHLIKTRGQQATLRCSPISGHTSVYWYQQALGLGLQFLLWYDEGEERNRGNFPPRFSGRQFPNYSSELNVNALELEDSALYLCASSLGSKTEAFFGQGTRLTVV.

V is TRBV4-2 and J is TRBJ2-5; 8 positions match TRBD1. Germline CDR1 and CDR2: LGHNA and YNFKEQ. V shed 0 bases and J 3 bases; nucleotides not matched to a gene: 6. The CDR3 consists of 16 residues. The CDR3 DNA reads TGTGCCAGCAGCCAAGATACAGGGGGTGGGGAAGAGACCCAGTACTTC. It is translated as CASSQDTGGGEETQYF.

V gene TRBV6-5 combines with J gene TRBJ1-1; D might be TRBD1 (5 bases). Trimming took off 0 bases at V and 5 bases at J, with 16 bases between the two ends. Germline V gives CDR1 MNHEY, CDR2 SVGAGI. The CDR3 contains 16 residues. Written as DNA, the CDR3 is TGTGCCAGCAGTTACTCCCAGGTCGGGGGAGGTACTGAAGCTTTCTTT. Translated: CASSYSQVGGGTEAFF.

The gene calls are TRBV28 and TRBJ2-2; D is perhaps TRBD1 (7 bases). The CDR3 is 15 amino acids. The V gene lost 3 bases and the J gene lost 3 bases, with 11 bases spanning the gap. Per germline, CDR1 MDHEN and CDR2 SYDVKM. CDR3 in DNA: TGTGCCAGCAGTTTGCCAGGGGGGTACACCGGGGAGCTGTTTTTT. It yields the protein CASSLPGGYTGELFF.

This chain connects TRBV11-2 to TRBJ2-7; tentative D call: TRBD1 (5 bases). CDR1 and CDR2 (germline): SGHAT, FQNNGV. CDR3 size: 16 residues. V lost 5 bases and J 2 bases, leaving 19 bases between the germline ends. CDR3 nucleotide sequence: TGTGCCAGCAGCCTCCCCCCGACAGAATCCCCCTACGAGCAGTACTTC. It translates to CASSLPPTESPYEQYF.

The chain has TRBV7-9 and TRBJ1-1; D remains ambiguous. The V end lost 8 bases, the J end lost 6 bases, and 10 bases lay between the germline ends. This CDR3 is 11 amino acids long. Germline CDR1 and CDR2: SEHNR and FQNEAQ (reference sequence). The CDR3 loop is CASSAGPEAFF. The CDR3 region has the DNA TGTGCCAGCTCGGCAGGCCCTGAAGCTTTCTTT.

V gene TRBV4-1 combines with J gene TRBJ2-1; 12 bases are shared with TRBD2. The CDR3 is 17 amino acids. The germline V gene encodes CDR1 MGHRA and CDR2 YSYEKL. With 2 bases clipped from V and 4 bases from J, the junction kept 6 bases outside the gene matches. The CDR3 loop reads CASSQRTSGTAYNEQFF. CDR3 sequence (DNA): TGCGCCAGCAGCCAACGGACTAGCGGGACAGCTTACAATGAGCAGTTCTTC.

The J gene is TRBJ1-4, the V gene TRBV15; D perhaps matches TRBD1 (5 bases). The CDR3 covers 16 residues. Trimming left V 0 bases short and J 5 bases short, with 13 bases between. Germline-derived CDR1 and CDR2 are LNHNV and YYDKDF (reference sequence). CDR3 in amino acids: CATSRDRTGANEKLFF. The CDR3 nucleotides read TGTGCCACCAGCAGAGACCGAACAGGAGCCAATGAAAAACTGTTTTTT.

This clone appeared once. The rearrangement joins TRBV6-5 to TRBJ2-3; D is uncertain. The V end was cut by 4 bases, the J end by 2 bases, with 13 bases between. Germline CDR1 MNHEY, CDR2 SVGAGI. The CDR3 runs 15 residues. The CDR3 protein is CASSSVSSPTDTQYF. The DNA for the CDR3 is TGTGCCAGCAGTTCGGTCAGCTCTCCCACAGATACGCAGTATTTT.

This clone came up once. CDR3 residues: CASSGTGWDGYTF. The CDR3 DNA sequence: TGTGCCAGCAGTGGGACAGGGTGGGATGGCTACACCTTC. The gene calls are TRBV11-2 and TRBJ1-2, with 9 bases lining up with TRBD1. V gave up 6 bases and J gave up 6 bases; unmatched junction bases: 5. In germline, CDR1 is SGHAT, CDR2 FQNNGV. The CDR3 consists of 13 residues.

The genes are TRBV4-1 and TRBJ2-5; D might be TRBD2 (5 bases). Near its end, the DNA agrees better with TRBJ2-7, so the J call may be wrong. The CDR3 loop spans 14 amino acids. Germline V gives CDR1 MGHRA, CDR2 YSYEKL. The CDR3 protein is CASSQEPSTYEQYF. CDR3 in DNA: TGCGCCAGCAGCCAGGAGCCTAGCACCTACGAGCAGTACTTC.

This CDR3 is CASPNPDRDHYNEQFF. Here the CDR3 DNA reads TGCGCCAGCCCTAACCCGGACAGGGACCACTACAATGAGCAGTTCTTC. This chain links TRBV5-1 with TRBJ2-1; 8 bases are a match to TRBD1. From germline, CDR1 is SGHRS and CDR2 YFSETQ. The junction had 12 bases not matched to a gene; V was cut back by 7 bases and J by 3 bases. CDR3 size: 16 residues.

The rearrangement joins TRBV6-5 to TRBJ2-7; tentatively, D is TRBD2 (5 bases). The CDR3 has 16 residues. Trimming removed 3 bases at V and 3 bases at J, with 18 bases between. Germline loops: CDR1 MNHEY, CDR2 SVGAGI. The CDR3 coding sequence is TGTGCCAGCAGTTATAGACGACTAAGCGGCCTCTACGAGCAGTACTTC. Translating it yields CASSYRRLSGLYEQYF.

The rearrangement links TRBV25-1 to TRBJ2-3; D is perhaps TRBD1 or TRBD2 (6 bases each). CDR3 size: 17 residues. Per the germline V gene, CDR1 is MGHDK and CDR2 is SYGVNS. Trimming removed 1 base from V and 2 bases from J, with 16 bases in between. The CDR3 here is CASSEWGAGAYTDTQYF. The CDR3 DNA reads TGTGCCAGCAGTGAATGGGGGGCAGGAGCGTACACAGATACGCAGTATTTT. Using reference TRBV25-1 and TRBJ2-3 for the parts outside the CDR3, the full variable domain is EADIYQTPRYLVIGTGKKITLECSQTMGHDKMYWYQQDPGMELHLIHYSYGVNSTEKGDLSSESTVSRIRTEHFPLTLESARPSHTSQYLCASSEWGAGAYTDTQYFGPGTRLTVL.

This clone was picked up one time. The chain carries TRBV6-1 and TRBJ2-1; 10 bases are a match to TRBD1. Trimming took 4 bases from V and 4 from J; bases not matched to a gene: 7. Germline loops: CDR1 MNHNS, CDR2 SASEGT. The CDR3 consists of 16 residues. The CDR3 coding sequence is TGTGCCAGCAGTGTTTATTGGGACAGGGGTTACAATGAGCAGTTCTTC. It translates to CASSVYWDRGYNEQFF.